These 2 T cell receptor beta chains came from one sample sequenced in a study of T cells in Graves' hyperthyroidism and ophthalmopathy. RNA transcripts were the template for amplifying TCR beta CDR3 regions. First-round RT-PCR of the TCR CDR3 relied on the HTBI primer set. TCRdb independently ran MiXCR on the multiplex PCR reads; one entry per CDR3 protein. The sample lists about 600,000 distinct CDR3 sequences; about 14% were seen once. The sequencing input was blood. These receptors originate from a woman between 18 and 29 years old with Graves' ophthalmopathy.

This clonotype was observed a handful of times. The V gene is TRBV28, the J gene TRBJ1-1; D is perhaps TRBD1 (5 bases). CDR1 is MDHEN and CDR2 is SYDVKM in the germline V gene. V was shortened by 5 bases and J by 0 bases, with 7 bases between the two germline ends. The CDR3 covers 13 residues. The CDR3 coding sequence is TGTGCCAGCAGTCCACAGGTGAACACTGAAGCTTTCTTT. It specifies CASSPQVNTEAFF.

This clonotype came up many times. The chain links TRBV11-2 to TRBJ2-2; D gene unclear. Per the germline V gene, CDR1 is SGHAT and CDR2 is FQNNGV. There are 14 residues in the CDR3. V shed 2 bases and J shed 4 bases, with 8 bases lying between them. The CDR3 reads CASSLLKGTGELFF. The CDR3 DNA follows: TGTGCCAGCAGCTTACTCAAGGGCACCGGGGAGCTGTTTTTT. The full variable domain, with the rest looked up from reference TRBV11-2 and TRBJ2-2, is EAGVAQSPRYKIIEKRQSVAFWCNPISGHATLYWYQQILGQGPKLLIQFQNNGVVDDSQLPKDRFSAERLKGVDSTLKIQPAKLEDSAVYLCASSLLKGTGELFFGEGSRLTVL.